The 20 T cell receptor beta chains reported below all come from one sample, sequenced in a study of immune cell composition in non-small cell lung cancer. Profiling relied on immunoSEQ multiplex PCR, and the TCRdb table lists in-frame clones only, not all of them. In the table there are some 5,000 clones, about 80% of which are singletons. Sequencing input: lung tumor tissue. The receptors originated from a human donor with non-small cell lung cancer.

The DNA of the CDR3 is TGCGCCAGCAGCCAAGGACAGATTCTCTATGGCTACACCTTC. The encoded protein is CASSQGQILYGYTF. The rearrangement joins TRBV4-1 to TRBJ1-2; D is possibly TRBD1 (5 bases). The germline V gene encodes CDR1 MGHRA and CDR2 YSYEKL. Trimming took off 1 base at V and 4 bases at J, with 10 bases between the two ends. This CDR3 region has 14 residues.

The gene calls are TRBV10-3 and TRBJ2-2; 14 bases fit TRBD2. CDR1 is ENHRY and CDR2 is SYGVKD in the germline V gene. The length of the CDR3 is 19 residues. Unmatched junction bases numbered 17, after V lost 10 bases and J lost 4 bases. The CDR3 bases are TGTGCCACCCGGGACAGTACCGGGACTAGCGGGAGCTTCACCGGGGAGCTGTTTTTT. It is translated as CATRDSTGTSGSFTGELFF.

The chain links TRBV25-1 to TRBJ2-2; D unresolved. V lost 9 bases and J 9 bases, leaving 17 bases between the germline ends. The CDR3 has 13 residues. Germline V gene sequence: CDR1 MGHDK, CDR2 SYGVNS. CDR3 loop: CASGLGLYRELFF. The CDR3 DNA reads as TGTGCCAGTGGTCTAGGATTGTACCGGGAGCTGTTTTTT.

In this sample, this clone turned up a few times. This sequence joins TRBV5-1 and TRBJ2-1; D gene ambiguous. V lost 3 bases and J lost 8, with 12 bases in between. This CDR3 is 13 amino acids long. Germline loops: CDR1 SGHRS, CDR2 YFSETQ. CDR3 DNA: TGCGCCAGCAGCTCCGCGGATAGAGATGAGCAGTTCTTC. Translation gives CASSSADRDEQFF.

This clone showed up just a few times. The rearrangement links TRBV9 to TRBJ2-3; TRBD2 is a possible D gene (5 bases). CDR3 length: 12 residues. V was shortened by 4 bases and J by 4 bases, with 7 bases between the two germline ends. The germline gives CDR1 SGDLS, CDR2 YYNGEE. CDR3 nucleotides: TGTGCCAGCAGCATGGACTCAGATACGCAGTATTTT. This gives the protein CASSMDSDTQYF.

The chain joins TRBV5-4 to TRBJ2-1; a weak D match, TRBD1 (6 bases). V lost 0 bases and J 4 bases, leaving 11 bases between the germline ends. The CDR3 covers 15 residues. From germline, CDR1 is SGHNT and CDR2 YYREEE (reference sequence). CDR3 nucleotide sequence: TGTGCCAGCAGCTTGGGACAGGAACTGTACAATGAGCAGTTCTTC. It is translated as CASSLGQELYNEQFF.

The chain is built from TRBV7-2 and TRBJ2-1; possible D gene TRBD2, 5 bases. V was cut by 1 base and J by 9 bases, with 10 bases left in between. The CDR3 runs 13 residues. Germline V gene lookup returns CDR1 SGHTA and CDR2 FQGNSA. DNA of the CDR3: TGTGCCAGCAGCTTAGAGCCGGGGTTTGAGCAGTTCTTC. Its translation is CASSLEPGFEQFF. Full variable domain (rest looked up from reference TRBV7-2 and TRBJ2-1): GAGVSQSPSNKVTEKGKDVELRCDPISGHTALYWYRQSLGQGLEFLIYFQGNSAPDKSGLPSDRFSAERTGGSVSTLTIQRTQQEDSAVYLCASSLEPGFEQFFGPGTRLTVL.

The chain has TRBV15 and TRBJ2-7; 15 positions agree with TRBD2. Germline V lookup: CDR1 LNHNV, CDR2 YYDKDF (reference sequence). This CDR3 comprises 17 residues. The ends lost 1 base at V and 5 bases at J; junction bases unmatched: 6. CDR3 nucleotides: TGTGCCACCAGCAGAGGGACTAGCGGGGGGGCGAGGGACGAGCAGTACTTC. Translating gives CATSRGTSGGARDEQYF. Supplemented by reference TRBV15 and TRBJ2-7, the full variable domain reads DAMVIQNPRYQVTQFGKPVTLSCSQTLNHNVMYWYQQKSSQAPKLLFHYYDKDFNNEADTPDNFQSRRPNTSFCFLDIRSPGLGDTAMYLCATSRGTSGGARDEQYFGPGTRLTVT.

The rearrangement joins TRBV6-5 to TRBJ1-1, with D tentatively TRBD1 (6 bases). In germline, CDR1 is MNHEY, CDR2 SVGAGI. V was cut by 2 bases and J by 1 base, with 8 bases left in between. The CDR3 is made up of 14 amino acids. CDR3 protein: CASSYRGRNTEAFF. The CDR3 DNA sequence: TGTGCCAGCAGTTACAGGGGGAGGAACACTGAAGCTTTCTTT.

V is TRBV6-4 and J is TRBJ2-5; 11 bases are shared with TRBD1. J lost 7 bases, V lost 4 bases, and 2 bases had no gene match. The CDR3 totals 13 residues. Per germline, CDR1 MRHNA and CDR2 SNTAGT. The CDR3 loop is CASSAGTGGTQYF. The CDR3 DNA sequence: TGTGCCAGCAGTGCCGGGACAGGGGGGACCCAGTACTTC.

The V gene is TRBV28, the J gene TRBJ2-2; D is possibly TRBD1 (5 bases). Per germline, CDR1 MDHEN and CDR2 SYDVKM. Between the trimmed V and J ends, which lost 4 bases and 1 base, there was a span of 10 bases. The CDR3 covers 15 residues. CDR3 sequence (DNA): TGTGCCAGCAGTTGGGGCGGATTGAACACCGGGGAGCTGTTTTTT. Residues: CASSWGGLNTGELFF. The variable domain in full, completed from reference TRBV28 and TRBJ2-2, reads DVKVTQSSRYLVKRTGEKVFLECVQDMDHENMFWYRQDPGLGLRLIYFSYDVKMKEKGDIPEGYSVSREKKERFSLILESASTNQTSMYLCASSWGGLNTGELFFGEGSRLTVL.

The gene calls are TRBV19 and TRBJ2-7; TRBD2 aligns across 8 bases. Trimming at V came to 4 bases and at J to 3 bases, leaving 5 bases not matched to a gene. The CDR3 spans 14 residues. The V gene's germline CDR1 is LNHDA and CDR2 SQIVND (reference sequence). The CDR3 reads CASSRPGLVYEQYF. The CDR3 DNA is TGTGCCAGTAGTAGACCGGGACTAGTCTACGAGCAGTACTTC.

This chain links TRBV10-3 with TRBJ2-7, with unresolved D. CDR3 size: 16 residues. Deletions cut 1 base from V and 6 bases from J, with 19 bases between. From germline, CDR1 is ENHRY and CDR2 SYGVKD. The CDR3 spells CAISEFAAHELFEQYF. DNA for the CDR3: TGTGCCATCAGTGAGTTTGCCGCCCACGAGCTCTTCGAGCAGTACTTC.

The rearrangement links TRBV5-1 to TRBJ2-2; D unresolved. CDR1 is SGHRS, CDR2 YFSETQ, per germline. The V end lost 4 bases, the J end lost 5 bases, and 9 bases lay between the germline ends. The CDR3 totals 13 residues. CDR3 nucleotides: TGCGCCAGCAGCATAACAGTGACCGGGGAGCTGTTTTTT. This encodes CASSITVTGELFF.

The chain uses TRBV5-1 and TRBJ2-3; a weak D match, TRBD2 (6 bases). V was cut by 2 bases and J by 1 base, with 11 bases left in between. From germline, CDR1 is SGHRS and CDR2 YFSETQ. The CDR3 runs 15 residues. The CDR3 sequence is CASSFAGLGTDTQYF. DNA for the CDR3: TGCGCCAGCAGCTTCGCGGGATTGGGCACAGATACGCAGTATTTT.

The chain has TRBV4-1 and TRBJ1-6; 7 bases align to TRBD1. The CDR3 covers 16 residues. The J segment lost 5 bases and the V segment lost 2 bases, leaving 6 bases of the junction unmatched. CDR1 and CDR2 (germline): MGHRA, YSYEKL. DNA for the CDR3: TGCGCCAGCAGCCAACCTTTCGACAGGGATAATTCACCCCTCCACTTT. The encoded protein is CASSQPFDRDNSPLHF.

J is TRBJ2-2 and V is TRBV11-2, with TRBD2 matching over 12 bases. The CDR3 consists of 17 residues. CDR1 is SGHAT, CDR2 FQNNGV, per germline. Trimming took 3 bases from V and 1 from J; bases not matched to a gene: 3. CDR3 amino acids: CASSFWTSGVNTGELFF. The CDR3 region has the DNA TGTGCCAGCAGCTTCTGGACTAGCGGGGTGAACACCGGGGAGCTGTTTTTT.

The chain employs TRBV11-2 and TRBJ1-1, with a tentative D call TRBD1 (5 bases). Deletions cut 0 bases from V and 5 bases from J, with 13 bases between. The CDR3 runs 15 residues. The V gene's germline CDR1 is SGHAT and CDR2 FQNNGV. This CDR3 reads CASSLEGVGGTEAFF. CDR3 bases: TGTGCCAGCAGCTTAGAAGGGGTGGGGGGGACTGAAGCTTTCTTT.

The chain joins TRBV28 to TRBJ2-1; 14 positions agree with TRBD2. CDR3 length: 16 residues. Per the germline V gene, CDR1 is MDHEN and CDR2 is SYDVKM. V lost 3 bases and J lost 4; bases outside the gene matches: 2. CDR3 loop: CASSLGTSGRYNEQFF. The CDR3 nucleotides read TGTGCCAGCAGTTTGGGGACTAGCGGGAGATACAATGAGCAGTTCTTC.

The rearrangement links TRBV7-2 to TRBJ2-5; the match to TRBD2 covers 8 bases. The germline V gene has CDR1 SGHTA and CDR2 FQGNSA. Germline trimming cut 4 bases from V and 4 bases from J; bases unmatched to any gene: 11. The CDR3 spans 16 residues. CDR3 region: CASSSSPGGRVETQYF. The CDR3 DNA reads TGTGCCAGCAGCTCGTCCCCGGGGGGGCGGGTAGAGACCCAGTACTTC.